The entry below describes one TCR beta chain. This specimen belongs to a study of blood T cell repertoires in COVID-19. As for the study in general: Sample material is recorded as cDNA or gDNA derived from T cells, B-cell-depleted T cells, or PBMCs.

Germline trimming cut 5 bases from V and 8 bases from J; bases unmatched to any gene: 9. CDR3 size: 14 residues. Germline V gene sequence: CDR1 SGHRS, CDR2 YFSETQ. Data came from immunoSEQ multiplex PCR; TCRdb stores just in-frame clones and leaves some out. The data contain tens of thousands of clones, 90% of them seen just once; the ten biggest clones take up around 1.3%. Sequencing input: peripheral blood. This TCR derives from a man between 60 and 70 years old with acute or convalescent COVID-19. The V call is TRBV5-1, the J call TRBJ2-4; TRBD2 matches at 8 bases. This chain's CDR3 is CASSPRGGMDIQYF. CDR3 nucleotides: TGCGCCAGCAGTCCCCGGGGGGGGATGGACATTCAGTACTTC.